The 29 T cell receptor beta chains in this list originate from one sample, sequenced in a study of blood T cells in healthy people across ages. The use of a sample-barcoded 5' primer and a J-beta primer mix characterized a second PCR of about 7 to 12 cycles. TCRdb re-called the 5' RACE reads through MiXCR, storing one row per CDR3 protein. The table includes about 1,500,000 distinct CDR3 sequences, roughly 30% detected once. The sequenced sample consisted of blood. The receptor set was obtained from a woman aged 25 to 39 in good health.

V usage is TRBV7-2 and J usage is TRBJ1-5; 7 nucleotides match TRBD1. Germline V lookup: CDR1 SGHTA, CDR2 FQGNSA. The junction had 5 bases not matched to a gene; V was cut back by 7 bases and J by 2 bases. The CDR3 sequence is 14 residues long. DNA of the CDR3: TGTGCCAGCACCAAGGGGGCGGGCAATCAGCCCCAGCATTTT. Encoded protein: CASTKGAGNQPQHF.

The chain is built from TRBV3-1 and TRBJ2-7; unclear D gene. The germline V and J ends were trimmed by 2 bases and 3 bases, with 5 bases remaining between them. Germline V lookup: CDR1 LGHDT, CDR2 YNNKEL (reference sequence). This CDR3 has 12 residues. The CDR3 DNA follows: TGTGCCAGCAGCCAACTGCGCTACGAGCAGTACTTC. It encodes CASSQLRYEQYF.

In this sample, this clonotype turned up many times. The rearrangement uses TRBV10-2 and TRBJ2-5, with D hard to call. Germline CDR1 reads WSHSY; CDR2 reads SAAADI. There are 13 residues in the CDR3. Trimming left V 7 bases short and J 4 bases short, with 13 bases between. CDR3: CASKGRRAETQYF. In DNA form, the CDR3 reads TGCGCCAGCAAGGGCAGACGGGCAGAGACCCAGTACTTC.

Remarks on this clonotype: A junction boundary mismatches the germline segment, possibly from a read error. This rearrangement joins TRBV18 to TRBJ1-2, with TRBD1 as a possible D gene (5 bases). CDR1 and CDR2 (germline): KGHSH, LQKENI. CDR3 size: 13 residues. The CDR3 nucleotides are TGCGCCAGCTCACCGGACATCCTATATGGCTACACCTTC. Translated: CASSPDILYGYTF.

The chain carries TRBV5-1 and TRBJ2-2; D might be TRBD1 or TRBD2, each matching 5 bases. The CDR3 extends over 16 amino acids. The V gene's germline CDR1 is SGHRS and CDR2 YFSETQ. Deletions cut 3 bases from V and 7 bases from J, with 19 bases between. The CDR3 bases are TGCGCCAGCAGCTCATCCCCGGGAACTAGGGGCGGGGAGCTGTTTTTT. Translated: CASSSSPGTRGGELFF.

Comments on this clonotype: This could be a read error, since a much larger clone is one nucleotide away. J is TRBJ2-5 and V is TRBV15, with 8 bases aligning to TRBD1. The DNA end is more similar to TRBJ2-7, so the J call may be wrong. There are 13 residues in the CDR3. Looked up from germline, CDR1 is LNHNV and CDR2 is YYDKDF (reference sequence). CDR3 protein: CATGDGTGYEQYF. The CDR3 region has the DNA TGTGCCACGGGGGACGGGACAGGCTACGAGCAGTACTTC.

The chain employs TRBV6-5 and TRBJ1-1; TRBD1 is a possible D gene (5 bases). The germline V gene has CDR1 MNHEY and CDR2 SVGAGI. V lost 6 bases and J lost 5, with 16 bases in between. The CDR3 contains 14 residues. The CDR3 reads CASSRSIGGTEAFF. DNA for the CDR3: TGTGCCAGCAGCCGCTCTATTGGGGGAACTGAAGCTTTCTTT.

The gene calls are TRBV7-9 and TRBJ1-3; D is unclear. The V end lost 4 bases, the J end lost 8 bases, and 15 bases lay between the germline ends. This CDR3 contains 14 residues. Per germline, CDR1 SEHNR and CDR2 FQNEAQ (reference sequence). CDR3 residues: CASSSSGGRYTIYF. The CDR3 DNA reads TGTGCCAGCAGCTCCTCTGGAGGTCGGTACACCATATATTTT.

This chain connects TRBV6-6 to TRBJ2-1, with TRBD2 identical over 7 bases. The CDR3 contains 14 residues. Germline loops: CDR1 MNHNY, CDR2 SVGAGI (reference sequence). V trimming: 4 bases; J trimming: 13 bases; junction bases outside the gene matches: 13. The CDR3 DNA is TGTGCCAGCAGTTTCTCCGGGACTAATCTGTCCCAGTTCTTC. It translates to CASSFSGTNLSQFF.

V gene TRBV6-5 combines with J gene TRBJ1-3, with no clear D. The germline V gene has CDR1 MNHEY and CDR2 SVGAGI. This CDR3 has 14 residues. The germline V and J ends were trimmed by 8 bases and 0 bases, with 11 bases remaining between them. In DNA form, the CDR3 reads TGTGCCAGCGGGGAGATAGGCTCTGGAAACACCATATATTTT. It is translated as CASGEIGSGNTIYF.

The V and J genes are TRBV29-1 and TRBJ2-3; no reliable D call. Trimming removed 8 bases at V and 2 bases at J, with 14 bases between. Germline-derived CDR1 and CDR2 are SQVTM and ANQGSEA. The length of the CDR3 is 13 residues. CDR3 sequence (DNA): TGCAGCTCTCCCGGTCCCCCCACAGATACGCAGTATTTT. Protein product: CSSPGPPTDTQYF.

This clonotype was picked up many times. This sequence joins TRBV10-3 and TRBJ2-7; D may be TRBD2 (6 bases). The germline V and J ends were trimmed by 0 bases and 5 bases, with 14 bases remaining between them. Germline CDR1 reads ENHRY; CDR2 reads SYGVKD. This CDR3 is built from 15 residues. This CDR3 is CAISESGPGGNEQYF. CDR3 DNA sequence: TGTGCCATCAGTGAGTCAGGGCCAGGAGGGAACGAGCAGTACTTC.

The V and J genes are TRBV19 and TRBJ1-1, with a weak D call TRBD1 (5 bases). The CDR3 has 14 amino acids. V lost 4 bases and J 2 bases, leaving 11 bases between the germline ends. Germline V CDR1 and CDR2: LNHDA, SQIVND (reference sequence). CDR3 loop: CASSSPRANTEAFF. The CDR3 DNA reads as TGTGCCAGTAGTAGCCCCAGGGCTAACACTGAAGCTTTCTTT.

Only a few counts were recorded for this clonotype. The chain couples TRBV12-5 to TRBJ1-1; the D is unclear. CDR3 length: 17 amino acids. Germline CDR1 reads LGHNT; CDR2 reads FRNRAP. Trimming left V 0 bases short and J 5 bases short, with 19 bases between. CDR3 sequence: CASGLVAPRRGQTEAFF. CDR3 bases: TGTGCTAGTGGTTTGGTTGCCCCCAGGAGAGGTCAAACTGAAGCTTTCTTT.

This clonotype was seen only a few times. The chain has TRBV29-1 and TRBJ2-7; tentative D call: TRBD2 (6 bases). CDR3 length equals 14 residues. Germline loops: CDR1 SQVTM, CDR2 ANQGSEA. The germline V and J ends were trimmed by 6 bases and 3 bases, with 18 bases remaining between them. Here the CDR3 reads CSVTPAGLSYEQYF. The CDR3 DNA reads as TGCAGCGTGACCCCCGCGGGGCTGAGCTACGAGCAGTACTTC.

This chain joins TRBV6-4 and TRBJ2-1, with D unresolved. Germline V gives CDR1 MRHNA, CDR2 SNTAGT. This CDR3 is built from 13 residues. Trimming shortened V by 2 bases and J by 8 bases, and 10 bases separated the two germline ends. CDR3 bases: TGTGCCAGCAGTGACGGATCACTCGATGAGCAGTTCTTC. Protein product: CASSDGSLDEQFF.

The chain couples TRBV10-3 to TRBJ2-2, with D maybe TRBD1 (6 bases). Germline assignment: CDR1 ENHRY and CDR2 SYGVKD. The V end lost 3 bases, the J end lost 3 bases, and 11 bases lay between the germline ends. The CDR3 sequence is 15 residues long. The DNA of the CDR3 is TGTGCCATCAGTGAAGGACAGACGTACACCGGGGAGCTGTTTTTT. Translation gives CAISEGQTYTGELFF.

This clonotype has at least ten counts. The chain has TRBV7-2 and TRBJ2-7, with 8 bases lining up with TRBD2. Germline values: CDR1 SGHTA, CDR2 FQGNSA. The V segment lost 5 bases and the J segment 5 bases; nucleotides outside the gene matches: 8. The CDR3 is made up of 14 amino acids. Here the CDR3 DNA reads TGTGCCAGCAGCCGCACGGGGGGGGCGAACGAGCAGTACTTC. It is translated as CASSRTGGANEQYF.

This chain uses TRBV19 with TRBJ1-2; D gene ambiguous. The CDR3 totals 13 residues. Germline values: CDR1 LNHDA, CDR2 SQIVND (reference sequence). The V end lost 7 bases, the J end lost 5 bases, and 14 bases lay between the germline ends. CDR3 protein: CASTTAQGYGYTF. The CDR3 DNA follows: TGTGCCAGTACAACAGCCCAAGGGTATGGCTACACCTTC.

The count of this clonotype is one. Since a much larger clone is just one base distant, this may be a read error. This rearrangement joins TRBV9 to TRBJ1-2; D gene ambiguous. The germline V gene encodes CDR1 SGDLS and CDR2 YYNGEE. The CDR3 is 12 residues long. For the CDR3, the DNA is TGTGCCGGCAGCGAGAGGATCGGGGGCTACACCTTC. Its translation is CAGSERIGGYTF.

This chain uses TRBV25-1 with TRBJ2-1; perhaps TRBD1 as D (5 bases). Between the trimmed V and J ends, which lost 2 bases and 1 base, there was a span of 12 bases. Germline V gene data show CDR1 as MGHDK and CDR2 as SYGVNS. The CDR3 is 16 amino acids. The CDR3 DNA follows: TGTGCCAGCAGTGAAGTTGGTAGGGGATCCTACAATGAGCAGTTCTTC. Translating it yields CASSEVGRGSYNEQFF. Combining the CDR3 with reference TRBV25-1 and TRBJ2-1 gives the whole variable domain EADIYQTPRYLVIGTGKKITLECSQTMGHDKMYWYQQDPGMELHLIHYSYGVNSTEKGDLSSESTVSRIRTEHFPLTLESARPSHTSQYLCASSEVGRGSYNEQFFGPGTRLTVL.

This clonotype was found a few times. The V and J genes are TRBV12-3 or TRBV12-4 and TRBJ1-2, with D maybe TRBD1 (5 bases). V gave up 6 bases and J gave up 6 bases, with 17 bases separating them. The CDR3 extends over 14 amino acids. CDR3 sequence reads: CASRRGAVQNGYTF. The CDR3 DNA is TGTGCCAGCAGGAGAGGGGCAGTCCAGAATGGCTACACCTTC.

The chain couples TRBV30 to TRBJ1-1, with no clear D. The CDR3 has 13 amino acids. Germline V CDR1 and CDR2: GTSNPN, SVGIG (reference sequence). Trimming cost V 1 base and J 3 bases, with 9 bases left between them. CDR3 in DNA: TGTGCCTGGAGTGCCTCACGAGACACTGAAGCTTTCTTT. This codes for CAWSASRDTEAFF.

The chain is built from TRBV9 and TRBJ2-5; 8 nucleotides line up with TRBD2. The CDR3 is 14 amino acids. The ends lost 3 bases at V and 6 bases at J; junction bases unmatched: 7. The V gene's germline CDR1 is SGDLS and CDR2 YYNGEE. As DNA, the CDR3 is TGTGCCAGCAGCGCCGGGACTAGTGGTCAGACCCAGTACTTC. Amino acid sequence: CASSAGTSGQTQYF.

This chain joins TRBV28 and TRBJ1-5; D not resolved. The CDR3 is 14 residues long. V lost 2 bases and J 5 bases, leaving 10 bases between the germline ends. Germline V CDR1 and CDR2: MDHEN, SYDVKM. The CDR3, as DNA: TGTGCCAGCAGTTTAGGCGAATGGGATCAGCCCCAGCATTTT. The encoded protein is CASSLGEWDQPQHF.

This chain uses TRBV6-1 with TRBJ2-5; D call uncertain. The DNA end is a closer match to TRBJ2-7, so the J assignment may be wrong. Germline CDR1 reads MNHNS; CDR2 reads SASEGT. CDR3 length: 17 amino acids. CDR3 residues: CARTYLSGSQSPYEQYF. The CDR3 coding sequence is TGTGCCCGCACCTACCTTTCAGGTTCACAGTCCCCCTACGAGCAGTACTTC.

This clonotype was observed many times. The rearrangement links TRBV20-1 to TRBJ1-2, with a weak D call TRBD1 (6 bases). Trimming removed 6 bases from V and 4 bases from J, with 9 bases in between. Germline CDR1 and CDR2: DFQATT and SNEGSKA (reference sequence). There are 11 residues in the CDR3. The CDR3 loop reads CSAAGVYGYTF. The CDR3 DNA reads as TGCAGTGCGGCAGGGGTCTATGGCTACACCTTC.

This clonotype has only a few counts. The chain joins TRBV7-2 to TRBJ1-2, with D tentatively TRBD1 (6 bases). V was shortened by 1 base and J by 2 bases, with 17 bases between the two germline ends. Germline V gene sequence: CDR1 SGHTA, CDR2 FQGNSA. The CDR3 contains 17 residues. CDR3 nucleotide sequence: TGTGCCAGCAGCTTAGATGGGCTCACAGGGCCCAACTATGGCTACACCTTC. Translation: CASSLDGLTGPNYGYTF.

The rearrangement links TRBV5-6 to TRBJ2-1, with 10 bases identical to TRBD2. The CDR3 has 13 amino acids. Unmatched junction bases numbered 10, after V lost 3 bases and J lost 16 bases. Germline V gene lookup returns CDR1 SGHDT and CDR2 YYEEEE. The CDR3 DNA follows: TGTGCCAGCAGCTGGAGGTGGACTAGCGGTCCTTTCTTC. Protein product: CASSWRWTSGPFF.